This is a list of T cell receptor beta chains from one sample in a study of blood T cell repertoires in COVID-19. TCRdb keeps only in-frame clones here, not all; method: immunoSEQ multiplex PCR. The sample includes about 140,000 clones, 70% to 90% of them seen just once. Input material: peripheral blood. The receptor source for this set is a human donor in a cohort sampled during active COVID-19. Both conserved end residues are part of each CDR3.

cdr3_length v_call cdr3_aa
18 TRBV9 CASSVAIGGAWRQETQYF
16 TRBV7-8 CASSLAGAGGTDTQYF
13 TRBV9 CASSRTGTDTQYF
23 TRBV18 CASSPMLMPEPGTDWRGANVLTF
15 TRBV27 CASRPNGSYNSPLHF
13 TRBV30 CAWSRGREHEQFF
13 TRBV6-1 CASSELVVDTQYF
13 TRBV30 CAWSDGGYTEAFF
14 TRBV6-5 CASSPTGGTGELFF
15 TRBV5-1 CASSERTGSFDTQYF
12 TRBV5-5 CASSLTGNEAFF
17 TRBV14 CASSQDPDRVGSGELFF
14 TRBV5-6 CASTVGARGYEQYF
14 TRBV5-4 CASSLALGQETQYF
15 TRBV11-3 CASSPPGTGVGKLFF
14 TRBV2 CASSSRGRNQPQHF
14 TRBV11-2 CASSIRDSRSPLHF
12 TRBV7-2 CASSSQGYGYTF
14 TRBV6-5 CASSPGAGESPLHF
10 TRBV24-1 CATTGDGAFF
13 TRBV7-3 CASSLEGGREQYF
15 TRBV7-9 CASSLGGVRNQPQHF
16 TRBV5-8 CASSPRQGANTGELFF